The entry below gives a single T cell receptor beta chain sequence along with its context. The repertoire was sequenced with immunoSEQ multiplex PCR; TCRdb's copy has only in-frame clones and lacks some. The profile shows hundreds of thousands of clones, 86% of them singletons. V lost 5 bases to trimming and J lost 4 bases; unmatched junction nucleotides: 4. CDR1 SGHVS and CDR2 FQNEAQ come from the germline V gene. The CDR3 has 14 residues. This sample was taken from a study of blood T cell repertoires in COVID-19. Study overall: T cells, B-cell-depleted T cells, or PBMCs provided the cDNA or gDNA that served as material.

The receptor comes from a woman between 25 and 40 years old with active or convalescent COVID-19. Sample: peripheral blood. The V call is TRBV7-8, the J call TRBJ1-1; 10 bases line up with TRBD1. The CDR3 DNA sequence: TGTGCCAGCAGCGAAGGGACAGGGGCCACTGAAGCTTTCTTT. It encodes CASSEGTGATEAFF.